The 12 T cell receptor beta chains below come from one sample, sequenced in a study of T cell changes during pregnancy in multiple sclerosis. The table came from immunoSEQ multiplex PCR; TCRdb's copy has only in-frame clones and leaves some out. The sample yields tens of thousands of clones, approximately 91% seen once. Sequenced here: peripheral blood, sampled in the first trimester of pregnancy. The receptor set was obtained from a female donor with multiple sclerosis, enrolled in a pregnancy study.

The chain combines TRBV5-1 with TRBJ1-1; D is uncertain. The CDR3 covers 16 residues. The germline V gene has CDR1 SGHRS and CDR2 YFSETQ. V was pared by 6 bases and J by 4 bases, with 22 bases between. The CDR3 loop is CASTTDYGLRGTEAFF. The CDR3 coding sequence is TGCGCCAGCACCACGGACTACGGGCTTCGGGGCACTGAAGCTTTCTTT.

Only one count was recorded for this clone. The CDR3: CASSSPGTSTGEQFF. CDR3 nucleotides: TGTGCCAGCAGTTCCCCCGGGACTAGCACCGGTGAGCAGTTCTTC. This chain joins TRBV28 and TRBJ2-1, with 9 bases fitting TRBD2. The CDR3 is 15 residues long. V dropped 4 bases and J dropped 9; count of bases not matched to a gene: 10. Per the germline V gene, CDR1 is MDHEN and CDR2 is SYDVKM.

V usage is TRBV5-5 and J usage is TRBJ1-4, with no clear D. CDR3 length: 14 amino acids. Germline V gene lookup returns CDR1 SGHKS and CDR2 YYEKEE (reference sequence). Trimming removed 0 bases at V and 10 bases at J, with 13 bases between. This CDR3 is CASSLGGRVAKLFF. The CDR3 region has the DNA TGTGCCAGCAGCTTGGGAGGGAGGGTTGCAAAACTGTTTTTT.

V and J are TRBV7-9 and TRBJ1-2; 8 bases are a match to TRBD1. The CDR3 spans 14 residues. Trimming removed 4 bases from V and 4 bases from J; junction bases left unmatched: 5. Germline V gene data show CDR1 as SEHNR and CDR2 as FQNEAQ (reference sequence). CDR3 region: CASSSRTGTYGYTF. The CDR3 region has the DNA TGTGCCAGCAGCTCAAGGACAGGGACCTATGGCTACACCTTC. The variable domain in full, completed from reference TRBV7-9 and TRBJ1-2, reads DTGVSQNPRHKITKRGQNVTFRCDPISEHNRLYWYRQTLGQGPEFLTYFQNEAQLEKSRLLSDRFSAERPKGSFSTLEIQRTEQGDSAMYLCASSSRTGTYGYTFGSGTRLTVV.

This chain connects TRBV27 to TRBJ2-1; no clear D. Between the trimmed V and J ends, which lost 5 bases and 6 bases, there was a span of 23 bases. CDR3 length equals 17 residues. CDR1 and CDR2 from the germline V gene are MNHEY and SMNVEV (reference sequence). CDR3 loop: CASSPLMLAVQTNEQFF. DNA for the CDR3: TGTGCCAGCAGTCCCCTAATGCTGGCGGTCCAGACCAATGAGCAGTTCTTC.

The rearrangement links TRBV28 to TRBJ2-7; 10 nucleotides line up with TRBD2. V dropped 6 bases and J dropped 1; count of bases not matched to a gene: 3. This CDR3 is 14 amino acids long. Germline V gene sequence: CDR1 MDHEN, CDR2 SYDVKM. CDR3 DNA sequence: TGTGCCAGCAGCCTAGCGGGGGTTTCCTACGAGCAGTACTTC. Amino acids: CASSLAGVSYEQYF.

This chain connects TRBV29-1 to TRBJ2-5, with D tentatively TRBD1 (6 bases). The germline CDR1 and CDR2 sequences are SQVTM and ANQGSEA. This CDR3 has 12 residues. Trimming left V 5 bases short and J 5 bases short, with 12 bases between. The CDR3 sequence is CSVKGVGETQYF. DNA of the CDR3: TGCAGCGTTAAGGGGGTTGGCGAGACCCAGTACTTC.

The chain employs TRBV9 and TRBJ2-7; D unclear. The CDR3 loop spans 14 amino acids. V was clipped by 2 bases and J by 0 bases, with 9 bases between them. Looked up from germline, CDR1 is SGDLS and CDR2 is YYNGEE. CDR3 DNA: TGTGCCAGCAGCGTGAAGACAACCTCCTACGAGCAGTACTTC. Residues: CASSVKTTSYEQYF.

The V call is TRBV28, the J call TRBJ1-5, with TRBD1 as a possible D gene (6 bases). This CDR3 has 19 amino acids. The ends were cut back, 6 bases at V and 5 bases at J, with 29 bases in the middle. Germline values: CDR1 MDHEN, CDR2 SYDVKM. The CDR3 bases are TGTGCCAGCAGGTGGAAACGTGAGGACAGTCCATGGATTGATCAGCCCCAGCATTTT. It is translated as CASRWKREDSPWIDQPQHF. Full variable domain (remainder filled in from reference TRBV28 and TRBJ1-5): DVKVTQSSRYLVKRTGEKVFLECVQDMDHENMFWYRQDPGLGLRLIYFSYDVKMKEKGDIPEGYSVSREKKERFSLILESASTNQTSMYLCASRWKREDSPWIDQPQHFGDGTRLSIL.

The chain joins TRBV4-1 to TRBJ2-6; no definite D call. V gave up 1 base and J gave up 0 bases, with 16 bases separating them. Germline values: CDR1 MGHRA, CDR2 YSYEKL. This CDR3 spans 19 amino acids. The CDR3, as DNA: TGCGCCAGCAGCCAAGGGTATGGTGACACTCTCTCTGGGGCCAACGTCCTGACTTTC. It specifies CASSQGYGDTLSGANVLTF.

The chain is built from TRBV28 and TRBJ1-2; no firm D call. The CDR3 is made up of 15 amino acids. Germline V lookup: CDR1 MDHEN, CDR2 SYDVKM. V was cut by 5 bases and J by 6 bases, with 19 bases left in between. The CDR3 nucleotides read TGTGCCAGCAGTAATACGGGAGATATCACGGATGGCTACACCTTC. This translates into CASSNTGDITDGYTF.

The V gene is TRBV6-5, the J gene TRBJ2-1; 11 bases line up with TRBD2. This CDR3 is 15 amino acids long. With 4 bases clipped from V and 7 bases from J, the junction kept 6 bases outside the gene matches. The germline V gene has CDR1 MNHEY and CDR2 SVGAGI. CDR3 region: CASSLAGGTGNEQFF. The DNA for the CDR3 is TGTGCCAGCAGTTTAGCGGGAGGGACCGGGAATGAGCAGTTCTTC.